The rows below give T cell receptor beta chains drawn from one sample of a study of T cells in Graves' hyperthyroidism and ophthalmopathy. TCRdb analysed the multiplex PCR reads with MiXCR anew, one entry per CDR3 protein. The repertoire holds 400,000 or so distinct CDR3 sequences, with around 15% as singletons. Sequenced input: blood. These receptor sequences come from a woman aged 60 to 75 with Graves' ophthalmopathy. Each CDR3 is given without its conserved first and last residue. D genes are given only for firm matches.

j_call,d_call,cdr3_length,v_call,cdr3_aa
TRBJ2-7,-,14,TRBV19,ASSIKWDRLPYEQY
TRBJ2-7,TRBD2,15,TRBV7-2,ASSPSNKPSGGYEQY
TRBJ2-1,-,13,TRBV11-2,ASSLPRSSRNEQF
TRBJ2-1,TRBD1,13,TRBV18,ASSPDRGQYNEQF
TRBJ2-1,-,12,TRBV11-2,ASRLVGANNEQF
TRBJ2-1,TRBD2,12,TRBV20-1,SGGTSGRGNEQF
TRBJ2-3,-,12,TRBV20-1,SASAADRTDTQY
TRBJ2-7,-,16,TRBV20-1,SARVDPNPQRSSYEQY
TRBJ2-1,TRBD2,16,TRBV5-6,ASSLSYPALAGTHEQF
TRBJ2-5,-,12,TRBV7-2,ASSLDAGRETQY
TRBJ2-1,TRBD1,11,TRBV24-1,ATSKGARNEQF
TRBJ1-2,-,13,TRBV3-1,ASSQEGIGSYGYT
TRBJ2-1,-,12,TRBV5-1,ASSLTDRSDEQF
TRBJ1-1,-,12,TRBV2,ASSEEIVRPEAF
TRBJ1-2,-,12,TRBV12-3/TRBV12-4,ASSLAQTLYGYT
TRBJ2-2,-,14,TRBV5-1,ASSLGPEGIHGELF
TRBJ2-7,TRBD2,14,TRBV11-2,ASSRTGTSANYEQY
TRBJ2-3,-,11,TRBV5-1,ASSFQSTDTQY
TRBJ2-1,-,11,TRBV5-1,ASSWRERDEQF
TRBJ2-1,TRBD1,15,TRBV5-1,ASSLAFLQGAVNEQF
TRBJ2-3,TRBD2,16,TRBV11-3,ASSSTSGREMGTDTQY
TRBJ2-7,-,9,TRBV20-1,PRGAAYEQY
TRBJ2-1,-,14,TRBV7-9,ASSLMWTSAYNEQF
TRBJ2-5,-,13,TRBV20-1,SARDPKRWGETQY
TRBJ1-4,-,13,TRBV15,ATSPAWGRREKLF
TRBJ2-2,TRBD2,15,TRBV20-1,SAKSASGSWDTGELF
TRBJ1-1,-,12,TRBV6-1,ASSEASHVTEAF
TRBJ1-1,-,10,TRBV11-2,TSSYGSTEAF
TRBJ2-1,TRBD2,13,TRBV7-9,ASSPSGSSYNEQF
TRBJ1-4,-,13,TRBV2,ASSVRGGTNEKLF
TRBJ2-5,-,15,TRBV20-1,SARDVLVVRVQETQY
TRBJ1-1,TRBD1,13,TRBV15,ATSPRPGTGAEAF
TRBJ2-5,-,10,TRBV5-5,ASSKSGETQY
TRBJ2-1,-,13,TRBV12-3/TRBV12-4,ASRPTGDRYSEQF
TRBJ2-1,-,12,TRBV4-1,ASSQVLGTGEQF
TRBJ2-3,-,13,TRBV2,ASSERWGSPDTQY
TRBJ2-7,-,12,TRBV6-2/TRBV6-3,ASSYQWSPYEQY
TRBJ2-3,-,12,TRBV5-4,ASSYSSWKDTQY
TRBJ2-5,-,13,TRBV24-1,ATSDSSKGFGTQY
TRBJ2-2,TRBD2,15,TRBV2,ASSATSGSSGTGELF
TRBJ2-1,-,16,TRBV4-1,ASSLGGVGQSSYNEQF
TRBJ1-5,-,11,TRBV5-1,ASSLEGRQPQH
TRBJ2-1,-,13,TRBV7-2,ASSRPRGSYNEQF
TRBJ2-7,TRBD1,19,TRBV2,ASSLDRGPFGPTSGAYEQY
TRBJ1-1,-,9,TRBV2,ASSRIPEAF
TRBJ2-3,TRBD2,13,TRBV30,AWSLTGGGTDTQY